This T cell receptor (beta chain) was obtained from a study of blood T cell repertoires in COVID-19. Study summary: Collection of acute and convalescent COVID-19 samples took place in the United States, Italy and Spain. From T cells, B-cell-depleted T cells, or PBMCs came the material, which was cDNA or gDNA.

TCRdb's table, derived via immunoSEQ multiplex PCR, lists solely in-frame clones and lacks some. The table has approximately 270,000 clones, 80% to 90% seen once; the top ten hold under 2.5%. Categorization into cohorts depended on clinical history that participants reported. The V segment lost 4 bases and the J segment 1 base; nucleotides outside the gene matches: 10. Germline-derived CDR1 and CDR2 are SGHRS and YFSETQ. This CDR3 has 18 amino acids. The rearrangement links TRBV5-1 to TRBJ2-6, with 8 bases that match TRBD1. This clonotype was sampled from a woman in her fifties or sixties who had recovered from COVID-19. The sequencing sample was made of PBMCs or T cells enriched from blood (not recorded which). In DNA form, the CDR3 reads TGCGCCAGCAGCATAAGACAGGGGAGGCATTCTGGGGCCAACGTCCTGACTTTC. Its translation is CASSIRQGRHSGANVLTF. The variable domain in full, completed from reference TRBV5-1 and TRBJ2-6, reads KAGVTQTPRYLIKTRGQQVTLSCSPISGHRSVSWYQQTPGQGLQFLFEYFSETQRNKGNFPGRFSGRQFSNSRSEMNVSTLELGDSALYLCASSIRQGRHSGANVLTFGAGSRLTVL.